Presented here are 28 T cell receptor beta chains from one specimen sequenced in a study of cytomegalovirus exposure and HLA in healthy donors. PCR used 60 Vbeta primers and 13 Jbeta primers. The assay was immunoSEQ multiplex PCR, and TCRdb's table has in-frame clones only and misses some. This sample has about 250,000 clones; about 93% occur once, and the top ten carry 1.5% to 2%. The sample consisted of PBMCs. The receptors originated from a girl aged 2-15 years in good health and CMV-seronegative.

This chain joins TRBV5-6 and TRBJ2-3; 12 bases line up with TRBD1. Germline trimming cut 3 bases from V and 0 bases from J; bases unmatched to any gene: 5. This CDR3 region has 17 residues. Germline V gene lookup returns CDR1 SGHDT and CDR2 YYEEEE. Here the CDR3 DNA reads TGTGCCAGCAGCTGGGGACAGGGGGCTGTAAGCACAGATACGCAGTATTTT. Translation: CASSWGQGAVSTDTQYF.

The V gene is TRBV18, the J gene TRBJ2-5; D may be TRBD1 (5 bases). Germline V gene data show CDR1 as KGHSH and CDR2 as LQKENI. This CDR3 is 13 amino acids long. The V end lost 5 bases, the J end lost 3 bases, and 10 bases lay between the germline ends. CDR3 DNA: TGTGCCAGCTCAGGCAGGGATGAAGAGACCCAGTACTTC. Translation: CASSGRDEETQYF.

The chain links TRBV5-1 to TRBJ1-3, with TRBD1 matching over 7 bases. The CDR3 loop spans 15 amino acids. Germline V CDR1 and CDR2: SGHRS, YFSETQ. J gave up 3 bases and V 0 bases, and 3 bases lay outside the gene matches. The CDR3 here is CASSLDGTVGNTIYF. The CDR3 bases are TGCGCCAGCAGCTTGGACGGGACAGTTGGAAACACCATATATTTT. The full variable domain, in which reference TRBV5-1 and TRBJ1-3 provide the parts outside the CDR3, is KAGVTQTPRYLIKTRGQQVTLSCSPISGHRSVSWYQQTPGQGLQFLFEYFSETQRNKGNFPGRFSGRQFSNSRSEMNVSTLELGDSALYLCASSLDGTVGNTIYFGEGSWLTVV.

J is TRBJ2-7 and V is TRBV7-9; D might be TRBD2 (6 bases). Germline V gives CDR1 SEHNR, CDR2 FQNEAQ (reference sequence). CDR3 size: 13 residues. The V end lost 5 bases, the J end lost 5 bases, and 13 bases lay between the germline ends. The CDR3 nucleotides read TGTGCCAGCAGCGCCACGGGAGTTAACGAGCAGTACTTC. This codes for CASSATGVNEQYF.

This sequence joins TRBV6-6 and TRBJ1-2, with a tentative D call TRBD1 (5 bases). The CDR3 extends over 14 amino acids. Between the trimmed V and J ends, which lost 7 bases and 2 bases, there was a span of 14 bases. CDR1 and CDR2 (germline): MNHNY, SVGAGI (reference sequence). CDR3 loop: CASNPGGANYGYTF. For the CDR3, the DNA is TGTGCCAGCAATCCGGGTGGGGCAAACTATGGCTACACCTTC.

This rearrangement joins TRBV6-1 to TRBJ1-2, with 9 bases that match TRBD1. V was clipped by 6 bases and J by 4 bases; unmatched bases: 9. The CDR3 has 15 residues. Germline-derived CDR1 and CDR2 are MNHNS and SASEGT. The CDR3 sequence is CASSGLNRGPYGYTF. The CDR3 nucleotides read TGTGCCAGCAGCGGGTTGAACAGGGGGCCCTATGGCTACACCTTC.

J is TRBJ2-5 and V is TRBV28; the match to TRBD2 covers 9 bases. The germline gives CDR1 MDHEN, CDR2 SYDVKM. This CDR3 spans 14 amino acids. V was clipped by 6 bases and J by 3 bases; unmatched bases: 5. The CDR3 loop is CASRRRGGEETQYF. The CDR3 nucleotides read TGTGCCAGCAGGAGGCGGGGGGGAGAAGAGACCCAGTACTTC.

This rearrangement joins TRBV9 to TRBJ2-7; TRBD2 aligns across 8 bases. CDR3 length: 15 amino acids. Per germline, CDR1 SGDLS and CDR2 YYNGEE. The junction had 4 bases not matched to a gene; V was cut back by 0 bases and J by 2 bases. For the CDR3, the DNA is TGTGCCAGCAGCGTAGGCGGGAGGCACACCTACGAGCAGTACTTC. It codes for CASSVGGRHTYEQYF.

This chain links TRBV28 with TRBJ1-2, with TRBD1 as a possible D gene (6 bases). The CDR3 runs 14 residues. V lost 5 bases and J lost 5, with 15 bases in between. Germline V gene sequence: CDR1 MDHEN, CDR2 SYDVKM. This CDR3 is CASSLGTPNYGYTF. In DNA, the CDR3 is TGTGCCAGCAGTCTTGGGACACCAAATTATGGCTACACCTTC.

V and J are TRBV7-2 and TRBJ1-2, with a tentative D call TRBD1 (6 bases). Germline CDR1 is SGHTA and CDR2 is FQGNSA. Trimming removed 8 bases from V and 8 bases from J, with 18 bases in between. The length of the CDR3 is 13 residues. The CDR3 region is CASSGPGGWGYTF. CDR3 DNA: TGTGCCAGCTCGGGACCGGGGGGCTGGGGCTACACCTTC.

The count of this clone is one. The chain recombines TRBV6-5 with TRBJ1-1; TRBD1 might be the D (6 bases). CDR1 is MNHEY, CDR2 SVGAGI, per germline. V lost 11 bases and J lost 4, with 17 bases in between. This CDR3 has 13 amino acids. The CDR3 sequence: CAVRRGGGTEAFF. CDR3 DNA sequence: TGTGCCGTCCGGAGGGGAGGGGGCACTGAAGCTTTCTTT.

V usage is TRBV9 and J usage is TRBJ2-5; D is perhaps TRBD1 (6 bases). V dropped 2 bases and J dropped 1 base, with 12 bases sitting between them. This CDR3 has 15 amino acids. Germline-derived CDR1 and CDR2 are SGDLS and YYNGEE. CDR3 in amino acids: CASSVLDSLQETQYF. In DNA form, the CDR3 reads TGTGCCAGCAGCGTCTTGGACAGCCTCCAAGAGACCCAGTACTTC.

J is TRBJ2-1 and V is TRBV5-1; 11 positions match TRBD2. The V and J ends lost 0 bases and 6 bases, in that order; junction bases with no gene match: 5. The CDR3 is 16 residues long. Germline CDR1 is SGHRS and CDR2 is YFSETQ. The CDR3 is CASSLVTSGAINEQFF. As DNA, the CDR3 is TGCGCCAGCAGCTTGGTGACTAGCGGGGCGATCAATGAGCAGTTCTTC. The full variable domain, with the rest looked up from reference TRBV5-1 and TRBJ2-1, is KAGVTQTPRYLIKTRGQQVTLSCSPISGHRSVSWYQQTPGQGLQFLFEYFSETQRNKGNFPGRFSGRQFSNSRSEMNVSTLELGDSALYLCASSLVTSGAINEQFFGPGTRLTVL.

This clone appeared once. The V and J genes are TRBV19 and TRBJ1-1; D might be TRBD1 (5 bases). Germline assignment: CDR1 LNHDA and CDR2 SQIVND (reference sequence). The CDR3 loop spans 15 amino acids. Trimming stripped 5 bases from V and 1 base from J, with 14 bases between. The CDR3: CASSLNDSPNTEAFF. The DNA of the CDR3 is TGTGCCAGTAGTTTAAATGACAGCCCGAACACTGAAGCTTTCTTT.

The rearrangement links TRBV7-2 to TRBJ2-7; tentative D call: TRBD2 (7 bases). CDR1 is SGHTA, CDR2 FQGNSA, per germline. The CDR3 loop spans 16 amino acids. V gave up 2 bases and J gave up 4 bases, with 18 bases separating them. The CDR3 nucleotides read TGTGCCAGCAGCTTAAGGGGGGGGTATACTCAATACGAGCAGTACTTC. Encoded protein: CASSLRGGYTQYEQYF. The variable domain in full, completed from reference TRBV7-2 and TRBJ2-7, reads GAGVSQSPSNKVTEKGKDVELRCDPISGHTALYWYRQSLGQGLEFLIYFQGNSAPDKSGLPSDRFSAERTGGSVSTLTIQRTQQEDSAVYLCASSLRGGYTQYEQYFGPGTRLTVT.

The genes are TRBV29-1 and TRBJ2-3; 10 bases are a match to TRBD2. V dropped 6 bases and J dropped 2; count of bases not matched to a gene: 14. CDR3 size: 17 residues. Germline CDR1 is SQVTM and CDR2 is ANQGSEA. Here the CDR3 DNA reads TGCAGCGTCCCTGACCGGACTAGCGGAATTGACACAGATACGCAGTATTTT. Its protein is CSVPDRTSGIDTDTQYF.

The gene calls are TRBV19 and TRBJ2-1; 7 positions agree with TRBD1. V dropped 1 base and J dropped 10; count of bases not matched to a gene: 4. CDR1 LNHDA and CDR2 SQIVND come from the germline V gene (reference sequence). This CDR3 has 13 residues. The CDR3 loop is CASSIVRGPEQFF. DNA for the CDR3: TGTGCCAGTAGTATAGTTAGGGGGCCCGAGCAGTTCTTC.

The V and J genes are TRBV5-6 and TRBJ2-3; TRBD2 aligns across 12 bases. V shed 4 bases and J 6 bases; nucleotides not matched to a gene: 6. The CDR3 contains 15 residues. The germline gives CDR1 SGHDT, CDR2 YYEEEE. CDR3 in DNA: TGTGCCAGCAGCCCCAGGACTAGCGGGGCGGATACGCAGTATTTT. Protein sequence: CASSPRTSGADTQYF.

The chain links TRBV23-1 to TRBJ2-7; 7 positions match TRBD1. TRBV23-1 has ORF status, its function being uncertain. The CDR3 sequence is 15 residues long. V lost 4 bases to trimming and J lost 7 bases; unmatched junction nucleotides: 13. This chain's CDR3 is CASSPRQGTAGEQYF. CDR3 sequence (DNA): TGCGCCAGCAGTCCCCGACAGGGAACGGCCGGAGAGCAGTACTTC.

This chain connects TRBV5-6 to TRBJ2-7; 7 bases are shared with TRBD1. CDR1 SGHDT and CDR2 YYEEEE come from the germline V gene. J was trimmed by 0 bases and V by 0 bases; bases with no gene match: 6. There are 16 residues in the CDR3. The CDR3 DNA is TGTGCCAGCAGCTTGGTGGGGTGGGACAGCTCCTACGAGCAGTACTTC. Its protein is CASSLVGWDSSYEQYF.

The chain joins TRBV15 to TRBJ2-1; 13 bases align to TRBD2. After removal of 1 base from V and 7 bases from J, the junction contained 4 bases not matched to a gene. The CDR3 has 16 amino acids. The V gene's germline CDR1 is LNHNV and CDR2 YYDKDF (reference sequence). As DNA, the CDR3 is TGTGCCACCAGCAGAGGACCGGGACTAGCGGGGAATGAGCAGTTCTTC. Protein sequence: CATSRGPGLAGNEQFF.

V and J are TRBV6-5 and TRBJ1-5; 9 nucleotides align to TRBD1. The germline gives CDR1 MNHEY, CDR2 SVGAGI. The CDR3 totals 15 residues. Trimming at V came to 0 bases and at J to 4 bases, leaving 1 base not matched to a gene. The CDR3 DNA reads TGTGCCAGCAGTTACTCGGGGACAGGGAATCAGCCCCAGCATTTT. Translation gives CASSYSGTGNQPQHF.

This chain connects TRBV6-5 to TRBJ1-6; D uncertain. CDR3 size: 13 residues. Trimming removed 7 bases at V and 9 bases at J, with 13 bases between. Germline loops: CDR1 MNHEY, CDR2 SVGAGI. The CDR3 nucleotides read TGTGCCAGCACCATGGATGGGCGTTCACCCCTCCACTTT. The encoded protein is CASTMDGRSPLHF.

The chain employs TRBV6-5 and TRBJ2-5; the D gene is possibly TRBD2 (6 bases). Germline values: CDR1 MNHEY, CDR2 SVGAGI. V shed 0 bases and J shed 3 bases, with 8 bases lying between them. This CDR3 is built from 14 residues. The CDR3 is CASSYSGGKETQYF. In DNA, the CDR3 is TGTGCCAGCAGTTACTCCGGCGGGAAAGAGACCCAGTACTTC.

CDR3 DNA: TGTGCCAGCAGCTTAGGAGGCTCCGGGACTGGAGCCTACGAGCAGTACTTC. Its translation is CASSLGGSGTGAYEQYF. The chain employs TRBV7-6 and TRBJ2-7; a possible D gene is TRBD2 (6 bases). This CDR3 spans 17 amino acids. Trimming stripped 1 base from V and 2 bases from J, with 18 bases between. Germline V gene data show CDR1 as SGHVS and CDR2 as FNYEAQ.

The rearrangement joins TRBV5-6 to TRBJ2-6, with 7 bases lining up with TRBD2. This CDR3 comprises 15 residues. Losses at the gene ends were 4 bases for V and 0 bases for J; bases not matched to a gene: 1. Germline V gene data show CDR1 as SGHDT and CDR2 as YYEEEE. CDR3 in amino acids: CASSGGVSGANVLTF. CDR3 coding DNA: TGTGCCAGCAGCGGGGGGGTCTCTGGGGCCAACGTCCTGACTTTC.

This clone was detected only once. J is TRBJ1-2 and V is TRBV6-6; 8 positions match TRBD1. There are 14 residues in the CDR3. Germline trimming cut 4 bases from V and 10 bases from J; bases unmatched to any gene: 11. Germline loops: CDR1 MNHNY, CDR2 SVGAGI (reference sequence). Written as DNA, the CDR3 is TGTGCCAGCAGTTCCAAAGACAGGGGCAGGTACTACACCTTC. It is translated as CASSSKDRGRYYTF.

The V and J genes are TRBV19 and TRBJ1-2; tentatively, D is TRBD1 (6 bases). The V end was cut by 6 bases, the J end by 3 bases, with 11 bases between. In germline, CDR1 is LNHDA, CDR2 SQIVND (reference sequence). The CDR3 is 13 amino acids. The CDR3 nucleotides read TGTGCCAGTAGGGGTACAGGGCACTATGGCTACACCTTC. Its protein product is CASRGTGHYGYTF. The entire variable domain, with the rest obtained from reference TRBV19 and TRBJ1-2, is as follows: DGGITQSPKYLFRKEGQNVTLSCEQNLNHDAMYWYRQDPGQGLRLIYYSQIVNDFQKGDIAEGYSVSREKKESFPLTVTSAQKNPTAFYLCASRGTGHYGYTFGSGTRLTVV.